A single sample is the source of the 17 T cell receptor beta chains below, sequenced in a study of blood T cell repertoires in COVID-19. Sequencing used immunoSEQ multiplex PCR; TCRdb keeps in-frame clones, though not all of them. Of about 130,000 clones in the sample, approximately 89% are singletons; the top ten hold around a tenth. The source material was peripheral blood. These TCRs come from a man between 45 and 60 years old with acute or convalescent COVID-19.

The V call is TRBV6-5, the J call TRBJ2-3, with D maybe TRBD1 (6 bases). The length of the CDR3 is 14 residues. V was clipped by 2 bases and J by 6 bases, with 12 bases between them. The germline V gene encodes CDR1 MNHEY and CDR2 SVGAGI. CDR3 region: CASSYQQGGDTQYF. The CDR3 bases are TGTGCCAGCAGTTACCAACAGGGTGGGGATACGCAGTATTTT.

The rearrangement uses TRBV5-1 and TRBJ1-1; D is uncertain. The CDR3 is 14 amino acids. Trimming stripped 0 bases from V and 0 bases from J, with 6 bases between. Looked up from germline, CDR1 is SGHRS and CDR2 is YFSETQ. The CDR3 reads CASSLGAMNTEAFF. CDR3 in DNA: TGCGCCAGCAGCTTGGGAGCTATGAACACTGAAGCTTTCTTT.

The V call is TRBV11-2, the J call TRBJ2-5, with 7 bases that match TRBD2. With 1 base clipped from V and 7 bases from J, the junction kept 6 bases outside the gene matches. The germline V gene encodes CDR1 SGHAT and CDR2 FQNNGV. CDR3 length equals 14 residues. The CDR3 spells CASSLGTTGGTQYF. For the CDR3, the DNA is TGTGCCAGCAGCTTAGGGACTACGGGAGGGACCCAGTACTTC. Drawing the rest from reference TRBV11-2 and TRBJ2-5, the complete variable domain is EAGVAQSPRYKIIEKRQSVAFWCNPISGHATLYWYQQILGQGPKLLIQFQNNGVVDDSQLPKDRFSAERLKGVDSTLKIQPAKLEDSAVYLCASSLGTTGGTQYFGPGTRLLVL.

The chain recombines TRBV27 with TRBJ2-7, with 8 bases fitting TRBD2. Germline CDR1 and CDR2: MNHEY and SMNVEV (reference sequence). This CDR3 contains 13 residues. Germline trimming cut 5 bases from V and 4 bases from J; bases unmatched to any gene: 4. This chain's CDR3 is CASSPGGAYEQYF. CDR3 DNA: TGTGCCAGCAGTCCCGGGGGGGCATACGAGCAGTACTTC.

The CDR3: CASSPGGPVNTEAFF. For the CDR3, the DNA is TGTGCCAGCTCACCGGGGGGACCCGTGAACACTGAAGCTTTCTTT. This chain joins TRBV18 and TRBJ1-1; D is perhaps TRBD1 (5 bases). This CDR3 contains 15 residues. CDR1 is KGHSH, CDR2 LQKENI, per germline. V was clipped by 3 bases and J by 0 bases, with 11 bases between them.

The chain links TRBV10-3 to TRBJ1-5; D is uncertain. This CDR3 comprises 13 residues. CDR1 and CDR2 (germline): ENHRY, SYGVKD. V was shortened by 2 bases and J by 7 bases, with 9 bases between the two germline ends. The CDR3 DNA reads as TGTGCCATCAGTGAGGGGGAGGGACAGCCCCAGCATTTT. Its translation is CAISEGEGQPQHF.

The V and J genes are TRBV18 and TRBJ1-1, with unresolved D. The CDR3 contains 14 residues. Germline CDR1 and CDR2: KGHSH and LQKENI. Trimming stripped 4 bases from V and 2 bases from J, with 11 bases between. The CDR3 DNA follows: TGTGCCAGCTCACGAGGGTTTGGTAACACTGAAGCTTTCTTT. It specifies CASSRGFGNTEAFF.

The chain links TRBV7-2 to TRBJ2-5; D is uncertain. The CDR3 is made up of 12 amino acids. Germline assignment: CDR1 SGHTA and CDR2 FQGNSA. The V gene lost 0 bases and the J gene lost 5 bases, with 4 bases spanning the gap. As DNA, the CDR3 is TGTGCCAGCAGCTTAGCGCGGGAGACCCAGTACTTC. Translating gives CASSLARETQYF.

This chain uses TRBV5-4 with TRBJ2-5, with 7 bases that match TRBD2. This CDR3 region has 15 residues. V lost 2 bases to trimming and J lost 3 bases; unmatched junction nucleotides: 7. The V gene's germline CDR1 is SGHNT and CDR2 YYREEE (reference sequence). The chain's CDR3 is CASSFPGEGKETQYF. The CDR3 bases are TGTGCCAGCAGCTTCCCCGGGGAGGGAAAAGAGACCCAGTACTTC.

A few counts support this clone. This chain joins TRBV28 and TRBJ1-4, with 8 nucleotides matching TRBD1. Per the germline V gene, CDR1 is MDHEN and CDR2 is SYDVKM. V lost 4 bases and J lost 5; bases outside the gene matches: 6. CDR3 size: 15 residues. The CDR3 DNA reads TGTGCCAGCAGTTCTCAGGGGGCGGAGAATGAAAAACTGTTTTTT. This sequence encodes CASSSQGAENEKLFF.

The chain links TRBV19 to TRBJ1-1, with D hard to call. The CDR3 is made up of 14 amino acids. Germline CDR1 reads LNHDA; CDR2 reads SQIVND (reference sequence). V was cut by 6 bases and J by 2 bases, with 13 bases left in between. This chain's CDR3 is CASSSKRPNTEAFF. The CDR3 coding sequence is TGTGCCAGTAGCTCAAAGAGGCCTAACACTGAAGCTTTCTTT.

V usage is TRBV28 and J usage is TRBJ1-1; D unresolved. CDR3 size: 12 residues. V lost 4 bases and J 5 bases, leaving 8 bases between the germline ends. Germline V gene data show CDR1 as MDHEN and CDR2 as SYDVKM. The CDR3 bases are TGTGCCAGCAGTTCAGTCATGACTGAAGCTTTCTTT. It encodes CASSSVMTEAFF.

This chain connects TRBV23-1 to TRBJ1-5; no reliable D call. TRBV23-1 is given ORF status, its function remaining uncertain. The CDR3 length is 11 residues. V lost 5 bases and J 10 bases, leaving 9 bases between the germline ends. CDR3: CASSGGGPQHF. CDR3 DNA: TGCGCCAGCAGTGGTGGAGGACCCCAGCATTTT.

V is TRBV3-1 (or the pseudogene TRBV3-2) and J is TRBJ1-6; 7 bases are shared with TRBD1. The CDR3 has 15 residues. Germline trimming cut 4 bases from V and 7 bases from J; bases unmatched to any gene: 7. Germline CDR1 reads LGHDT; CDR2 reads YNNKEL (reference sequence). This CDR3 reads CASSLGTALNSPLHF. DNA of the CDR3: TGTGCCAGCAGCCTCGGGACAGCTCTAAATTCACCCCTCCACTTT.

This chain joins TRBV18 and TRBJ1-3, with D possibly TRBD1 on 5 matching bases. The CDR3 is 16 amino acids. Germline CDR1 is KGHSH and CDR2 is LQKENI. V was trimmed by 2 bases and J by 0 bases, leaving 11 bases between them. The CDR3 region is CASSPMDMSSGNTIYF. CDR3 sequence (DNA): TGTGCCAGCTCACCAATGGACATGAGCTCTGGAAACACCATATATTTT.

This chain joins TRBV30 and TRBJ2-5; D uncertain. Deletions cut 2 bases from V and 1 base from J, with 5 bases between. The CDR3 contains 12 residues. The germline gives CDR1 GTSNPN, CDR2 SVGIG (reference sequence). In nucleotides, the CDR3 is TGTGCCTGGAGTCGAGGCCAAGAGACCCAGTACTTC. It translates to CAWSRGQETQYF.

J is TRBJ1-2 and V is TRBV5-1, with TRBD1 matching 12 bases. The CDR3 contains 17 residues. V lost 3 bases and J lost 7; bases outside the gene matches: 13. CDR1 and CDR2 from the germline V gene are SGHRS and YFSETQ. This CDR3 is CASSSAPPGQGAGGYTF. CDR3 nucleotide sequence: TGCGCCAGCAGCTCCGCACCCCCGGGACAGGGGGCCGGTGGCTACACCTTC.